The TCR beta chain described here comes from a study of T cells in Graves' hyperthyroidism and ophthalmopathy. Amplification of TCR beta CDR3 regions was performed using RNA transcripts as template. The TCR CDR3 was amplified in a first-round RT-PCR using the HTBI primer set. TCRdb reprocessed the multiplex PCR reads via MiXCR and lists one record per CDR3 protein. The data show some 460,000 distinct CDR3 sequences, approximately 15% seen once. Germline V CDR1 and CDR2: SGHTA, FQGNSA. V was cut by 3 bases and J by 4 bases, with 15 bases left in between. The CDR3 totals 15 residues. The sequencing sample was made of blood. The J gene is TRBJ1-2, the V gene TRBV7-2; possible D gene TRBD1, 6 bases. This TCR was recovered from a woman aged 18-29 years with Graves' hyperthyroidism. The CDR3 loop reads CASSFARGDFYGYTF. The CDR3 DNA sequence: TGTGCCAGCAGCTTTGCGAGGGGGGACTTCTATGGCTACACCTTC.